The 8 T cell receptor beta chains below all came from one sample that was sequenced in a study of T-cell memory formation after mild COVID-19. TCRdb recomputed calls from the 5' RACE reads with MiXCR, one row per CDR3 protein. Found here are some 54,000 distinct CDR3 sequences, roughly 9.5% of them singletons; the top ten hold around 1.2%. The sequenced sample consisted of PBMCs or a T cell subset sorted from them (not recorded which). These receptors all come from a young man who had mild COVID-19 (a few samples of this study predate the infection). Cell type and time point are not known.

This clonotype was seen only a few times. The V and J genes are TRBV4-3 and TRBJ2-3; D may correspond to TRBD1 or TRBD2 (5 bases each). The V gene lost 4 bases and the J gene lost 4 bases, with 9 bases spanning the gap. The CDR3 covers 13 residues. CDR1 and CDR2 from the germline V gene are LGHNA and YSLEER. CDR3 amino acids: CASSLGVPDTQYF. CDR3 DNA sequence: TGCGCCAGCAGCCTGGGGGTGCCAGATACGCAGTATTTT.

This clonotype was detected ten times or more. The rearrangement joins TRBV24-1 to TRBJ2-3; possibly TRBD1 for D (5 bases). Germline V gene lookup returns CDR1 KGHDR and CDR2 SFDVKD. Trimming removed 7 bases at V and 0 bases at J, with 10 bases between. This CDR3 is built from 14 residues. Here the CDR3 reads CATRGARSTDTQYF. CDR3 nucleotide sequence: TGTGCCACCAGAGGGGCCAGGAGCACAGATACGCAGTATTTT.

This clonotype was seen ten or more times. The rearrangement joins TRBV7-3 to TRBJ2-1; D perhaps matches TRBD1 (5 bases). This CDR3 is built from 15 residues. Trimming pared 5 bases from V and 5 bases from J, leaving 16 bases between. Germline lookup yields CDR1 SGHTA and CDR2 FQGTGA. DNA of the CDR3: TGTGCCAGCAGCAAGGGGTCACAGCACCACAATGAGCAGTTCTTC. Encoded protein: CASSKGSQHHNEQFF.

This clonotype was counted only a few times. This chain joins TRBV11-2 and TRBJ1-1; tentative D call: TRBD1 (6 bases). CDR3 length: 14 residues. Looked up from germline, CDR1 is SGHAT and CDR2 is FQNNGV. V lost 0 bases, J lost 4 bases, and 9 bases lay in between. CDR3 amino acids: CASSLEQGLTEAFF. The CDR3 DNA sequence: TGTGCCAGCAGCTTAGAGCAGGGGCTCACTGAAGCTTTCTTT.

The genes are TRBV7-2 and TRBJ1-4; D is unresolved. Trimming shortened V by 5 bases and J by 13 bases, and 14 bases separated the two germline ends. Germline V CDR1 and CDR2: SGHTA, FQGNSA. This CDR3 comprises 12 residues. The CDR3 protein is CASSHISGRLFF. In DNA, the CDR3 is TGTGCCAGCAGCCACATCTCGGGAAGACTGTTTTTT. Looking up the rest from reference TRBV7-2 and TRBJ1-4 gives the full variable domain: GAGVSQSPSNKVTEKGKDVELRCDPISGHTALYWYRQSLGQGLEFLIYFQGNSAPDKSGLPSDRFSAERTGGSVSTLTIQRTQQEDSAVYLCASSHISGRLFFGSGTQLSVL.

This clonotype was seen only a few times. The chain couples TRBV10-2 to TRBJ2-3; D tentatively fits TRBD1 or TRBD2 (5 bases each). The CDR3 has 15 amino acids. Germline V CDR1 and CDR2: WSHSY, SAAADI. V shed 3 bases and J shed 1 base, with 11 bases lying between them. The CDR3 nucleotides are TGCGCCAGCAGTGACCCGGGACCCGGCACAGATACGCAGTATTTT. Translating gives CASSDPGPGTDTQYF.

This clonotype appeared many times. V gene TRBV5-1 combines with J gene TRBJ2-3, with no clear D. In germline, CDR1 is SGHRS, CDR2 YFSETQ. This CDR3 comprises 13 residues. Trimming cost V 4 bases and J 6 bases, with 12 bases left between them. CDR3 nucleotides: TGCGCCAGCAGCCCAAAAGACCGGGATACGCAGTATTTT. It is translated as CASSPKDRDTQYF.

On this clonotype: One end of the junction fails to match germline, which may point to a read error. The V and J genes are TRBV5-6 and TRBJ1-2; D is perhaps TRBD1 (6 bases). The CDR3 is made up of 13 amino acids. Germline-derived CDR1 and CDR2 are SGHDT and YYEEEE. CDR3 sequence reads: CASSSDSNYGYTF. The CDR3 DNA reads as TGTGCCAGCAGCTCGGACAGTAACTATGGATACACCTTC. The full variable domain, completed using reference TRBV5-6 and TRBJ1-2, is DAGVTQSPTHLIKTRGQQVTLRCSPKSGHDTVSWYQQALGQGPQFIFQYYEEEERQRGNFPDRFSGHQFPNYSSELNVNALLLGDSALYLCASSSDSNYGYTFGSGTRLTVV.